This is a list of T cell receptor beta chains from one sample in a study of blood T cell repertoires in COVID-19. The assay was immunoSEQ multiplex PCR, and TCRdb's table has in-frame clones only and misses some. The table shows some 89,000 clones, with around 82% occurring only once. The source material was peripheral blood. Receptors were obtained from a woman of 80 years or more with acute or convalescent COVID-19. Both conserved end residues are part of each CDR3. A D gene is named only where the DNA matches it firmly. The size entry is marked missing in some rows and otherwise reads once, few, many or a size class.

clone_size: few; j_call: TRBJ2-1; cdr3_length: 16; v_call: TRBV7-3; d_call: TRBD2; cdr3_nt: TGTGCCAGCAGCTTAGGCCCTAGCGGGGGGTATTCTGAGCAGTTCTTC; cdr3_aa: CASSLGPSGGYSEQFF
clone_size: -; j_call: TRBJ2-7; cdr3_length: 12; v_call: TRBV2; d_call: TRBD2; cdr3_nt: TGTGCCAGCCTGGGGGGGTCCTACGAGCAGTACTTC; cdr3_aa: CASLGGSYEQYF
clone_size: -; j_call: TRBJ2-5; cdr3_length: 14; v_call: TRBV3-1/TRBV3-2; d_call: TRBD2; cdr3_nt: TGTGCCAGTACGGGGCTAGCGGGATCAGAGACCCAGTACTTC; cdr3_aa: CASTGLAGSETQYF
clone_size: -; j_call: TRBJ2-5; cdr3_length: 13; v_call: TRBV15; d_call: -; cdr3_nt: TGTGCCACCAGCAGAGATACGGAAGAGACCCAGTACTTC; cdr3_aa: CATSRDTEETQYF
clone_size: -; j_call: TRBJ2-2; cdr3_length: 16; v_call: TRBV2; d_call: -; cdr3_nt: TGTGCCAGCAGTGGCTACGACAGGAGGTGGTCCGGGGAGCTGTTTTTT; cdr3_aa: CASSGYDRRWSGELFF
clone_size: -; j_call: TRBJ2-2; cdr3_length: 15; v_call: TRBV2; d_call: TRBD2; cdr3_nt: TGTGCCAGCAGCGCGGGACTAGCGGGGACCGGGGAGCTGTTTTTT; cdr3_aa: CASSAGLAGTGELFF
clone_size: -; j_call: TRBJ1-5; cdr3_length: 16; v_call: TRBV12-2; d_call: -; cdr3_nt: TGTGCAAGTCGCTTCATTTTCGGGGGAATTAATCAGCCCCAGCATTTT; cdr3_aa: CASRFIFGGINQPQHF
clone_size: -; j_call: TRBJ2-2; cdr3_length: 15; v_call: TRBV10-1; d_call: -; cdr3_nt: TGCGCCAGCAGTGATACTAGCCGTAACACCGGGGAGCTGTTTTTT; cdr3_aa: CASSDTSRNTGELFF
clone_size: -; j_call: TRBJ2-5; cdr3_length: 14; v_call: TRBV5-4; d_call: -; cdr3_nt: TGTGCCAGCAGCGCCCAGGGGTCCCAAGAGACCCAGTACTTC; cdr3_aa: CASSAQGSQETQYF
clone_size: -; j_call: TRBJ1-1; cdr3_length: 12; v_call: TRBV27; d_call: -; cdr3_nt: TGTGCCAGCAGTTTATCGCAGGGGAAAGCTTTCTTT; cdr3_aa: CASSLSQGKAFF
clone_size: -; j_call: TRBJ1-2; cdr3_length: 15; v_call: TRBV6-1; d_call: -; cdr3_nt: TGTGCCAGCAGTGAAATGGGGGGACCTAACTATGGCTACACCTTC; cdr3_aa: CASSEMGGPNYGYTF
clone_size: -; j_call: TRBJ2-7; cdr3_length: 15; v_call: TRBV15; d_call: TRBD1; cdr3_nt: TGTGCCACCAGCAGCGGGACAGGGAAATCCTACGAGCAGTACTTC; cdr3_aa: CATSSGTGKSYEQYF
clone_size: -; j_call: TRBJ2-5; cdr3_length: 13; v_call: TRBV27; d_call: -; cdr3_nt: TGTGCCAGCAGGTATACAGGGTCCGAGACCCAGTACTTC; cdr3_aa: CASRYTGSETQYF
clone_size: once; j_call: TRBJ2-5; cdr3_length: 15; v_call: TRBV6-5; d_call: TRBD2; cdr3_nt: TGTGCCAGCAGTTACCGGGGGGGGCCTTTAGAGACCCAGTACTTC; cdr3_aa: CASSYRGGPLETQYF
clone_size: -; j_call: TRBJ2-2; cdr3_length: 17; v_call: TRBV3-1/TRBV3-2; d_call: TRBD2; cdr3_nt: TGTGCCAGCAGCCACTACTTACGACTAGCGGTTGACGGGGAGCTGTTTTTT; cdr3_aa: CASSHYLRLAVDGELFF
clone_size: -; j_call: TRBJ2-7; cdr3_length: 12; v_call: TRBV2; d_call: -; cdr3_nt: TGTGCCAGCAGTGGGGCAGGCTGGGAGCAGTACTTC; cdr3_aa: CASSGAGWEQYF
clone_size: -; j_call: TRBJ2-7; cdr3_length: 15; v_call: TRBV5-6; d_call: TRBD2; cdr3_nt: TGTGCCAGCAGCTTGTTTCGGGAGGGGGGCTACGAGCAGTACTTC; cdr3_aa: CASSLFREGGYEQYF
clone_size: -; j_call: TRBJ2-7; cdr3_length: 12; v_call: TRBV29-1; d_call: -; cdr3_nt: TGCAGCGTCCGTCTACTCCCGGGGGAGCAGTACTTC; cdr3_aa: CSVRLLPGEQYF
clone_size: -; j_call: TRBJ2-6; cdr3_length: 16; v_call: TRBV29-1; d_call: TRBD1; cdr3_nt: TGCAGCGTACCGGGACAGGGTCTGTTTGGGGCCAACGTCCTGACTTTC; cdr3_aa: CSVPGQGLFGANVLTF
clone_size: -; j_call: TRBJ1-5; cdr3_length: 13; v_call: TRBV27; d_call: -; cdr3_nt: TGTGCCAGCAGTTTTGCGGGGGGTCAGCCCCAGCATTTT; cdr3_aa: CASSFAGGQPQHF
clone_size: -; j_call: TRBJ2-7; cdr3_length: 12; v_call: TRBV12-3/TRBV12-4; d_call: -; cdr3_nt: TGTGCCAGCAGTTTATCGGGTAACGAGCAGTACTTC; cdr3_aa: CASSLSGNEQYF
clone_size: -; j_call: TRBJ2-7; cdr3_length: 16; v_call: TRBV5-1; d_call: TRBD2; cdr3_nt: TGCGCCAGCAGCTCAAACGGACTAGCGGGAGACAACGAGCAGTACTTC; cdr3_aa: CASSSNGLAGDNEQYF
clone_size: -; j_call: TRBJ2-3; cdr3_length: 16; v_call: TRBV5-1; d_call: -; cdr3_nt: TGCGCCAGCAGCCCGTACCTAGGGCGGGGCACAGATACGCAGTATTTT; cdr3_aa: CASSPYLGRGTDTQYF
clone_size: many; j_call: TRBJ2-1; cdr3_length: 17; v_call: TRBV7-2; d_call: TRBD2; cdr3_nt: TGTGCCAGCAGCGCTGAACTGACTAGCGGGAGATACGGTGAGCAGTTCTTC; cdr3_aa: CASSAELTSGRYGEQFF
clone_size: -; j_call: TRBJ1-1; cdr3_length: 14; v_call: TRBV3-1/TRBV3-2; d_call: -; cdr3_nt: TGTGCCAGCAGCTCCGTGGGGGGAGATACTGAAGCTTTCTTT; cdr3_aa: CASSSVGGDTEAFF
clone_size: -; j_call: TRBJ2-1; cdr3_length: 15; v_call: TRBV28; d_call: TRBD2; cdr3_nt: TGTGCCAGCAGTTTACGCGGGAGCTCCTACAATGAGCAGTTCTTC; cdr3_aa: CASSLRGSSYNEQFF
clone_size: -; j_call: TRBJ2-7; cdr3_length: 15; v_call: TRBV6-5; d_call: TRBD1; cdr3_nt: TGTGCCAGCAACCTTTACCCGGGACAGCTATACGAGCAGTACTTC; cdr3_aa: CASNLYPGQLYEQYF
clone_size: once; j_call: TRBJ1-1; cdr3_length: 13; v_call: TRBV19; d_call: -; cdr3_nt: TGTGCCAGTAGTATAGAGCAGTACACTGAAGCTTTCTTT; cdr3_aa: CASSIEQYTEAFF
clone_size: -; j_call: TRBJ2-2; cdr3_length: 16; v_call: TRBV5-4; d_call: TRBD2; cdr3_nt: TGTGCCAGCAGCGCGGGACTAGCGGGAACCACCGGGGAGCTGTTTTTT; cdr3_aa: CASSAGLAGTTGELFF
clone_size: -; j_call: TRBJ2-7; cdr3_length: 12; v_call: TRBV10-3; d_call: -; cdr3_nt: TGTGCCATCAGTGAGGAGGCCTACGAGCAGTACTTC; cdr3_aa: CAISEEAYEQYF
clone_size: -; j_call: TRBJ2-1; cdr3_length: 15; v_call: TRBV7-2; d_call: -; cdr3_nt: TGTGCCAGCAGCTTCTCAACAGACTCCTACAATGAGCAGTTCTTC; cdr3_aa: CASSFSTDSYNEQFF
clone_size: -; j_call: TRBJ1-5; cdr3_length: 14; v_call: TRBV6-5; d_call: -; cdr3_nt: TGTGCCAGCAGCTCCCTAAGGGCCCACGGGACCCAGCATTTT; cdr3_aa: CASSSLRAHGTQHF
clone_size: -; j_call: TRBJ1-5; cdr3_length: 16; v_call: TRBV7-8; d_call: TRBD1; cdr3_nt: TGTGCCAGCAGCTTAGGGCAGGGGGTAGGCAATCAGCCCCAGCATTTT; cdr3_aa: CASSLGQGVGNQPQHF
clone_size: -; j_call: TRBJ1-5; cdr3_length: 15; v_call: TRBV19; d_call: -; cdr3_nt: TGTGCCAGTAGTACGGGACACTATAGCAATCAGCCCCAGCATTTT; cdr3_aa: CASSTGHYSNQPQHF
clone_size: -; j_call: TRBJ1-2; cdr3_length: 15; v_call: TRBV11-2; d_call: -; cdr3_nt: TGTGCCAGCAGCTTGGAGGGGAATACTAACTATGGCTACACCTTC; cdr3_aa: CASSLEGNTNYGYTF
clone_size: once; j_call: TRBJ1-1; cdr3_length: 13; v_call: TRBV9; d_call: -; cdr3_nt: TGTGCCAGCAGCCTTGGCAGGGTGGCTGAAGCTTTCTTT; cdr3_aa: CASSLGRVAEAFF
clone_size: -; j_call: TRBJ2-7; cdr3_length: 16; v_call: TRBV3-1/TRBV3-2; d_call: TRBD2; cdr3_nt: TGTGCCAGCAGCCATCAACTAGCGGGAGACCGTTACGAGCAGTACTTC; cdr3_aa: CASSHQLAGDRYEQYF